The 2 T cell receptor beta chains listed next were all sequenced from one sample in a study of control samples from healthy donors and cancer patients (TCRdb year 2020). Libraries were prepared through the immunoSEQ multiplex PCR assay. TCRdb obtained this table from immuneACCESS and retained in-frame rearrangements with V and J assigned. These tables miss some clones; where compared with another copy, unresolved V genes account for less than half of the shortfall, and the remainder is unexplained. The sample table holds 150,000 to 180,000 clones, of which approximately 94% were seen once. The ten biggest clones cover approximately 5.7% of the sample. Sequencing used blood. These TCRs come from a man aged 40-55 years in good health.

This clone came up once. The CDR3 sequence is CASRAPSGNTIYF. The CDR3 DNA is TGCGCCAGCAGGGCCCCCTCTGGAAACACCATATATTTT. The V gene is TRBV5-1, the J gene TRBJ1-3, with D uncertain. The CDR3 contains 13 residues. The germline V gene has CDR1 SGHRS and CDR2 YFSETQ. The V end was cut by 5 bases, the J end by 0 bases, with 6 bases between.

The V and J genes are TRBV5-8 and TRBJ1-2, with 9 nucleotides matching TRBD1. With 0 bases clipped from V and 1 base from J, the junction kept 7 bases outside the gene matches. Germline CDR1 reads SGHTS; CDR2 reads YDEGEE. The CDR3 loop spans 17 amino acids. DNA of the CDR3: TGTGCCAGCAGCTTGGCCAAGGACAGGGGACGTAACTATGGCTACACCTTC. Protein sequence: CASSLAKDRGRNYGYTF.